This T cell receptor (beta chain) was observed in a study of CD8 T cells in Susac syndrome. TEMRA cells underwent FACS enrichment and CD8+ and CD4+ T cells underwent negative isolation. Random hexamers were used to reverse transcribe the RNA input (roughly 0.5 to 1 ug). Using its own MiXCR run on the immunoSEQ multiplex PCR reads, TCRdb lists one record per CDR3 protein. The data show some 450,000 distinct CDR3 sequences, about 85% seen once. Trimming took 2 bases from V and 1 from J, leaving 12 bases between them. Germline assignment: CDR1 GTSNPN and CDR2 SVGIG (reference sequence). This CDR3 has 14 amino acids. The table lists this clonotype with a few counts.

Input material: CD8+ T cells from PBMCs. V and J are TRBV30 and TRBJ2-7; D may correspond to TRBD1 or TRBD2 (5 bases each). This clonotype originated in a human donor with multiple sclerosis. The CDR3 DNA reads TGTGCCTGGAGTCTCGGGACGGGATCCTACGAGCAGTACTTC. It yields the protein CAWSLGTGSYEQYF.